This T cell receptor (beta chain) was documented in a study of blood T cell repertoires in COVID-19 (dated by TCRdb to about 2020). Study-level background: Collaborator samples came from the United States, Italy and Spain and covered acute and convalescent phases of COVID-19. Deeply sampled blood TCRbeta repertoires from subjects exposed to, actively infected with, or recovered from COVID-19 were included in the dataset. Where available, HLA class I and class II types were taken from metadata supplied by the sample provider and were not determined by assay-based typing. Sample metadata almost always included a de-identified subject ID, COVID-19 status, age in years and sex. The material from the prospective study consisted of cDNA or gDNA derived from T cells, B-cell-depleted T cells, or PBMCs. A freely available public database, intended as a resource for researchers studying the immune response to SARS-CoV-2, is where the repertoires were released. The samples were drawn from two sources: the first 160 participants of the ongoing ImmuneRACE study, and some 1,300 subjects contributed by 6 global collaborators.

Collaborating institutions collected whole blood in K2EDTA tubes following their own protocols. Collaborator samples were shipped for TCRbeta analysis as frozen whole blood, isolated PBMCs, or DNA extracted from either sample type. Paper-wide results and their limitations: Clinical and demographic metadata were provided uncurated, with the amount varying by source and participant.

TCRbeta CDR3 regions were amplified from genomic DNA by means of the immunoSEQ Assay, a bias-controlled multiplex PCR. On the study's bioinformatics: The number of nucleated cells in each sample was estimated from the amplification of reference gene primers within the assay. To quantify the absolute abundance of each unique TCRbeta CDR3 rearrangement, sequence reads were collapsed and filtered. For each sample, productive Simpson clonality was calculated as the square root of Simpson's diversity index over productive rearrangements. TCRdb took over this immuneACCESS table, retaining in-frame rearrangements with V and J assigned. Such tables are incomplete; in checked studies, under half of the missing clones stem from an unresolved V gene, and the remainder is unexplained. That table furnishes V, J and clone size, whereas the DNA furnished D and trimming. This sample comprises about 140,000 clones, over 80% of them detected only once. Roughly a tenth of the sample is held by the ten biggest clonotypes.

V loses 0 bases, J loses 6 bases, and the germline ends lie 8 bases apart. CDR1 and CDR2, looked up from the germline V gene, are MGHRA and YSYEKL. Taken from cysteine to phenylalanine, the CDR3 has 14 residues. CDR3 DNA only is kept here, 42 bases in frame from base 1. Concerning this clone: Which antigen it targets is not known. Base qualities are not at hand, and no much larger clone is one base apart.

Sequencing was performed on peripheral blood. This sequence uses TRBV4-1 and TRBJ2-2; D gene: possibly TRBD2, on 5 matching bases. The clonotype was recovered from a man aged 60 to 69 with active or convalescent COVID-19. The CDR3 reads as follows: CASSQDQRAGELFF. The DNA sequence is TGCGCCAGCAGCCAAGATCAGAGGGCCGGGGAGCTGTTTTTT.